The T cell receptor (beta chain) described here comes from a study of blood T cell repertoires in COVID-19. About the study: Samples of COVID-19 (acute and convalescent) were obtained from the United States, Italy and Spain.

The CDR3 spans 20 residues. Between the trimmed V and J ends, which lost 5 bases and 2 bases, there was a span of 30 bases. The germline V gene encodes CDR1 LNHDA and CDR2 SQIVND (reference sequence). Researchers sorted participants into cohorts using their self-reported clinical history. Sequencing used immunoSEQ multiplex PCR; TCRdb keeps in-frame clones, though not all of them. The data hold about 210,000 clones, with 80% to 85% observed a single time. The sample was PBMCs or T cells enriched from blood (not recorded which). The chain joins TRBV19 to TRBJ2-5, with a weak D call TRBD2 (6 bases). The TCR originated in a woman aged 45 to 65 with acute COVID-19. This chain's CDR3 is CASSPGLYSGQYPPQETQYF. The CDR3 DNA reads as TGTGCCAGTAGTCCCGGTCTTTATAGCGGCCAATACCCACCACAAGAGACCCAGTACTTC.